The 18 T cell receptor beta chains below all came from one sample that was sequenced in a study of Graves' ophthalmopathy and Graves' hyperthyroidism. Amplified material comprised TCR beta CDR3 regions derived from RNA transcripts. A first-round RT-PCR used HTBI primers, followed by a second-round multiplex PCR. One entry per CDR3 protein results from TCRdb running MiXCR on the multiplex PCR reads. Of 300,000 or so distinct CDR3 sequences in the sample, 17% are singletons; the top ten hold 12%. The sample was peripheral blood. The origin of the receptors is an adult man with Graves' ophthalmopathy.

This clonotype has a count of ten or more. This chain links TRBV12-3 or TRBV12-4 with TRBJ1-5, with TRBD1 matching over 8 bases. The V and J ends lost 4 bases and 2 bases, in that order; junction bases with no gene match: 1. The CDR3 is 14 residues long. CDR3 sequence: CASSSTGGNQPQHF. DNA for the CDR3: TGTGCCAGCAGTTCGACAGGGGGCAATCAGCCCCAGCATTTT.

At least ten counts were recorded for this clonotype. The V and J genes are TRBV7-2 and TRBJ2-7, with D maybe TRBD1 (6 bases). Germline V CDR1 and CDR2: SGHTA, FQGNSA. The length of the CDR3 is 16 residues. V was pared by 3 bases and J by 2 bases, with 17 bases between. The CDR3 protein is CASSFSTGPKPYEQYF. Here the CDR3 DNA reads TGTGCCAGCAGCTTTTCGACAGGACCCAAACCCTACGAGCAGTACTTC.

There are many counts of this clonotype. As DNA, the CDR3 is TGTGCCAGCGGGGGGACAGCCGGTGAGAACTATGGCTACACCTTC. Encoded protein: CASGGTAGENYGYTF. This chain uses TRBV7-9 with TRBJ1-2; 7 positions match TRBD1. This CDR3 region has 15 residues. J was trimmed by 2 bases and V by 8 bases; bases with no gene match: 11. Germline V lookup: CDR1 SEHNR, CDR2 FQNEAQ (reference sequence). The full variable domain, completed using reference TRBV7-9 and TRBJ1-2, is DTGVSQNPRHKITKRGQNVTFRCDPISEHNRLYWYRQTLGQGPEFLTYFQNEAQLEKSRLLSDRFSAERPKGSFSTLEIQRTEQGDSAMYLCASGGTAGENYGYTFGSGTRLTVV.

This clonotype was counted between two and nine times. This chain joins TRBV19 and TRBJ1-2; 7 nucleotides match TRBD1. This CDR3 has 13 amino acids. The germline CDR1 and CDR2 sequences are LNHDA and SQIVND (reference sequence). J lost 7 bases, V lost 5 bases, and 7 bases had no gene match. The CDR3 spells CASSSDRAGGYTF. CDR3 DNA: TGTGCCAGTAGTTCCGACAGGGCGGGTGGCTACACCTTC.

This clonotype has at least ten counts. V and J are TRBV11-2 and TRBJ2-7; D is unresolved. In germline, CDR1 is SGHAT, CDR2 FQNNGV. V was pared by 0 bases and J by 0 bases, with 6 bases between. CDR3 size: 14 residues. The CDR3 loop reads CASSLEGISYEQYF. The CDR3 region has the DNA TGTGCCAGCAGCTTAGAAGGGATCTCCTACGAGCAGTACTTC.

The chain uses TRBV7-2 and TRBJ2-7; 8 bases are shared with TRBD2. This CDR3 is 15 amino acids long. The V gene's germline CDR1 is SGHTA and CDR2 FQGNSA. V shed 0 bases, J shed 4 bases, and the junction held 5 bases outside the gene matches. In DNA form, the CDR3 reads TGTGCCAGCAGCTTAGCTCAGGGACTAGATTACGAGCAGTACTTC. It is translated as CASSLAQGLDYEQYF.

In this sample, this clonotype turned up many times. The CDR3: CASSLGPSGVEQYF. The CDR3 region has the DNA TGTGCCAGCTCTCTCGGACCTAGCGGGGTTGAGCAGTACTTC. V and J are TRBV6-2 or TRBV6-3 and TRBJ2-7, with TRBD2 identical over 9 bases. Germline V gene data show CDR1 as MNHEY and CDR2 as SVGEGT. J lost 7 bases, V lost 8 bases, and 12 bases had no gene match. The CDR3 consists of 14 residues.

This clonotype has more than one count but fewer than ten. One junction end disagrees with the germline gene, perhaps due to a read error. The gene calls are TRBV2 and TRBJ1-2; weak D call: TRBD1 (5 bases). This CDR3 is built from 15 residues. Germline V CDR1 and CDR2: SNHLY, FYNNEI. Here the CDR3 reads CATPGGVTSNYGYNF. The CDR3 DNA is TGTGCCACCCCGGGGGGGGTGACTTCCAACTATGGCTACAACTTC.

This clonotype was detected ten times or more. This chain joins TRBV20-1 and TRBJ1-1, with D unresolved. V was cut by 4 bases and J by 7 bases, with 16 bases left in between. The germline V gene has CDR1 DFQATT and CDR2 SNEGSKA (reference sequence). The CDR3 is made up of 13 amino acids. The CDR3 DNA follows: TGCAGTGCTAAGAAGGATGGGCCGGGTGAAGCTTTCTTT. It specifies CSAKKDGPGEAFF.

Ten or more counts support this clonotype. The chain carries TRBV27 and TRBJ1-5; D is unclear. Germline V lookup: CDR1 MNHEY, CDR2 SMNVEV (reference sequence). The CDR3 is made up of 13 amino acids. Trimming removed 5 bases at V and 7 bases at J, with 12 bases between. The CDR3 DNA follows: TGTGCCAGCAGTGTGCCCGGTGGACAGCCCCAGCATTTT. It is translated as CASSVPGGQPQHF.

This clonotype was detected ten times or more. This chain links TRBV9 with TRBJ1-1; D gene ambiguous. CDR3 length: 14 amino acids. Trimming stripped 4 bases from V and 5 bases from J, with 15 bases between. CDR1 and CDR2 from the germline V gene are SGDLS and YYNGEE. CDR3 amino acids: CASSPLTLGTEAFF. CDR3 bases: TGTGCCAGCAGCCCTCTGACGTTGGGTACTGAAGCTTTCTTT.

There are a few counts of this clonotype. The chain uses TRBV2 and TRBJ2-5; 11 bases match TRBD2. V was clipped by 6 bases and J by 4 bases; unmatched bases: 7. Looked up from germline, CDR1 is SNHLY and CDR2 is FYNNEI. This CDR3 region has 15 residues. The CDR3 loop reads CASSPTSGKGETQYF. The CDR3 DNA reads as TGTGCCAGCAGCCCGACTAGCGGGAAGGGAGAGACCCAGTACTTC. The full variable domain, rest sourced from reference TRBV2 and TRBJ2-5, is EPEVTQTPSHQVTQMGQEVILRCVPISNHLYFYWYRQILGQKVEFLVSFYNNEISEKSEIFDDQFSVERPDGSNFTLKIRSTKLEDSAMYFCASSPTSGKGETQYFGPGTRLLVL.

This clonotype was recorded at least ten times. V gene TRBV4-2 combines with J gene TRBJ2-7, with 14 bases that match TRBD2. Germline V CDR1 and CDR2: LGHNA, YNFKEQ. The CDR3 is 15 residues long. V shed 4 bases and J 2 bases; nucleotides not matched to a gene: 1. The CDR3 sequence: CASSRGLAGAYEQYF. The CDR3 DNA sequence: TGTGCCAGCAGCCGGGGACTAGCGGGGGCCTACGAGCAGTACTTC.

This clonotype was seen repeatedly, ten times or more. The chain has TRBV5-1 and TRBJ2-7, with TRBD2 as a possible D gene (5 bases). The germline V and J ends were trimmed by 4 bases and 7 bases, with 15 bases remaining between them. Germline V gene lookup returns CDR1 SGHRS and CDR2 YFSETQ. This CDR3 is 13 amino acids long. CDR3 DNA: TGCGCCAGCAGCATAACTACTCCGGGAGAGCAGTACTTC. This translates into CASSITTPGEQYF.

This clonotype has just one count. This chain uses TRBV5-1 with TRBJ2-7; perhaps TRBD1 as D (6 bases). Germline loops: CDR1 SGHRS, CDR2 YFSETQ. V was cut by 4 bases and J by 2 bases, with 13 bases left in between. The CDR3 extends over 14 amino acids. In nucleotides, the CDR3 is TGCGCCAGCAGCGGAGGCGGACAGCCCTACGAGCAGTACTTC. Translating gives CASSGGGQPYEQYF.

Many counts were recorded for this clonotype. The V call is TRBV5-1, the J call TRBJ1-2, with D hard to call. This CDR3 comprises 11 residues. V lost 7 bases and J 6 bases, leaving 10 bases between the germline ends. The germline gives CDR1 SGHRS, CDR2 YFSETQ. CDR3 nucleotide sequence: TGCGCCAGCCTACCTGGGAATGGCTACACCTTC. Translated: CASLPGNGYTF.

The rearrangement links TRBV18 to TRBJ1-1, with TRBD1 matching 8 bases. Germline V CDR1 and CDR2: KGHSH, LQKENI. This CDR3 region has 16 residues. The V and J ends lost 3 bases and 2 bases, in that order; junction bases with no gene match: 8. DNA for the CDR3: TGTGCCAGCTCACCCCAACCGGGACAGGCCAACACTGAAGCTTTCTTT. This gives the protein CASSPQPGQANTEAFF.

This clonotype has ten or more counts. The CDR3 is CASSHRQAPVDGYTF. CDR3 sequence (DNA): TGTGCCAGCAGCCACCGACAGGCTCCTGTGGATGGCTACACCTTC. The rearrangement uses TRBV14 and TRBJ1-2, with a weak D call TRBD1 (6 bases). The V end lost 3 bases, the J end lost 6 bases, and 17 bases lay between the germline ends. The CDR3 runs to 15 residues. The V gene's germline CDR1 is SGHDN and CDR2 FVKESK.